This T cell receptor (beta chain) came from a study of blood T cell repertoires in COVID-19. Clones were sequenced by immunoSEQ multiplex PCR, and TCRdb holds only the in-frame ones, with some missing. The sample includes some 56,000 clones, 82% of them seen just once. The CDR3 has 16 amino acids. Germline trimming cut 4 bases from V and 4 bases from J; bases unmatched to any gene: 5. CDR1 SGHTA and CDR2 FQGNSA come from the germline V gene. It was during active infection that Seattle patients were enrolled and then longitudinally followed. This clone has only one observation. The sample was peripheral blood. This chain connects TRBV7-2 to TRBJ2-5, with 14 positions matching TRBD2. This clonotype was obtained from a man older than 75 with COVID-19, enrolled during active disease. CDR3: CASSSLTSGGGETQYF. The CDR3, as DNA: TGTGCCAGCAGCTCTTTGACTAGCGGGGGGGGAGAGACCCAGTACTTC. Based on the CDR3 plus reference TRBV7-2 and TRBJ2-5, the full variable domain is GAGVSQSPSNKVTEKGKDVELRCDPISGHTALYWYRQSLGQGLEFLIYFQGNSAPDKSGLPSDRFSAERTGGSVSTLTIQRTQQEDSAVYLCASSSLTSGGGETQYFGPGTRLLVL.